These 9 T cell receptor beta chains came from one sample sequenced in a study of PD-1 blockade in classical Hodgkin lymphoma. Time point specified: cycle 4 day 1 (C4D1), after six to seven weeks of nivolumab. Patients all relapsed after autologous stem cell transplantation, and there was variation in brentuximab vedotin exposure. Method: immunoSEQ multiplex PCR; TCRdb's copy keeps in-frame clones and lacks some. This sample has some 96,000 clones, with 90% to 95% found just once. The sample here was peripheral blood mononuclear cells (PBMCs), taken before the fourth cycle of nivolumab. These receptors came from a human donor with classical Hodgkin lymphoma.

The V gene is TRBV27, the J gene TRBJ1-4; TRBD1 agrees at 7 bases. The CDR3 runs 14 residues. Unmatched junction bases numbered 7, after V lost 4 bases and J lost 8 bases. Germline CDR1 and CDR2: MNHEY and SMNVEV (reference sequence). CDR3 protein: CASSSQGRREKLFF. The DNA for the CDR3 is TGTGCCAGCAGTTCACAGGGGCGTCGAGAAAAACTGTTTTTT. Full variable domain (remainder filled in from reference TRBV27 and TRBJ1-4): EAQVTQNPRYLITVTGKKLTVTCSQNMNHEYMSWYRQDPGLGLRQIYYSMNVEVTDKGDVPEGYKVSRKEKRNFPLILESPSPNQTSLYFCASSSQGRREKLFFGSGTQLSVL.

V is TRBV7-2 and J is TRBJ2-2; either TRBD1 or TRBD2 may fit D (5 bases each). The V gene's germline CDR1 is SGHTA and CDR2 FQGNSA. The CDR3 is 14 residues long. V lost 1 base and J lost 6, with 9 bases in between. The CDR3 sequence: CASSLVRGAGELFF. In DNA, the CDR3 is TGTGCCAGCAGCTTAGTTCGGGGCGCCGGGGAGCTGTTTTTT.

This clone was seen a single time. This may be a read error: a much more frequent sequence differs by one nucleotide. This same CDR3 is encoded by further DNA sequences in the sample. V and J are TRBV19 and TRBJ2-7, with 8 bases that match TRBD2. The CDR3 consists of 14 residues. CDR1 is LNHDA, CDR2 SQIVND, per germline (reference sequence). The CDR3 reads CASSTLAGPYEQYF. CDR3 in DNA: TGTGCCAGTAGTACTCTAGCGGGTCCCTACGAACAGTACTTC.

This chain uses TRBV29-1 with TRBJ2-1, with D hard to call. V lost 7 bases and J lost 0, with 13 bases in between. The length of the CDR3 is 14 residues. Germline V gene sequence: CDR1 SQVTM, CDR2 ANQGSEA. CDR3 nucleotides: TGCAGCGCCGATCCTGGCCTCTCCTACAATGAGCAGTTCTTC. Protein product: CSADPGLSYNEQFF.

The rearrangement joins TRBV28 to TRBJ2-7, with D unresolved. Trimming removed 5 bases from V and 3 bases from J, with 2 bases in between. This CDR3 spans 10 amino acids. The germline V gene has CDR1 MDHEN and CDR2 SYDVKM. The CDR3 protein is CASSHYEQYF. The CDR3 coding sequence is TGTGCCAGCAGTCACTACGAGCAGTACTTC.

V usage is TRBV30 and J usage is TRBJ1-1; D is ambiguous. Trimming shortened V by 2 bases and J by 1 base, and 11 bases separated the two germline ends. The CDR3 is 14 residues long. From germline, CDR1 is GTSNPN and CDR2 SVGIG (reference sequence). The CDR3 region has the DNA TGTGCCTGGAGTTTTGGGCCAGCGAACACTGAAGCTTTCTTT. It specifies CAWSFGPANTEAFF.

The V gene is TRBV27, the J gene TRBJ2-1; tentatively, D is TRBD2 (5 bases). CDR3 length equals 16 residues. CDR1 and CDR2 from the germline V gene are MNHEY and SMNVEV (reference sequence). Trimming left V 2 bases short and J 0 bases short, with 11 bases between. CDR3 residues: CASSLDAGSSYNEQFF. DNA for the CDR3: TGTGCCAGCAGTTTAGATGCGGGTAGCTCCTACAATGAGCAGTTCTTC.

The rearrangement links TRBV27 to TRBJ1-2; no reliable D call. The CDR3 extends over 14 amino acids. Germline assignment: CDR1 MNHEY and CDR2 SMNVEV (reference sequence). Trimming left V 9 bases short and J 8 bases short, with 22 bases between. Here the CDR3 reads CASAGRADRGGYTF. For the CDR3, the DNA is TGTGCCAGTGCAGGCCGGGCGGATAGAGGAGGCTACACCTTC.

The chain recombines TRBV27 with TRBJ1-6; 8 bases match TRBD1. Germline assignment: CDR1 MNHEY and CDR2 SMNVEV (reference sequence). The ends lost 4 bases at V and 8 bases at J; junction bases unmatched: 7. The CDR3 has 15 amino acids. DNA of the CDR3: TGTGCCAGCAGTTCAACGGGACAGGCGCATTCACCCCTCCACTTT. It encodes CASSSTGQAHSPLHF.